The 12 T cell receptor beta chains below come from one sample, sequenced in a study of PD-L1 blockade in urothelial cancer. Time point described: peripheral blood 6 weeks after treatment start. TCRdb's table, derived via immunoSEQ multiplex PCR, lists solely in-frame clones and lacks some. The table records tens of thousands of clones, approximately 89% of them present only once. Sequencing used PBMCs, obtained around atezolizumab (anti-PD-L1) treatment. Receptors were obtained from a woman at least 80 years old with urothelial cancer.

The rearrangement joins TRBV9 to TRBJ2-3; 12 bases are a match to TRBD2. With V trimmed by 4 bases and J by 2 bases, 5 bases remained unmatched. The germline V gene encodes CDR1 SGDLS and CDR2 YYNGEE. CDR3 length: 16 amino acids. CDR3 sequence: CASSSRLAGVTDTQYF. The CDR3 DNA reads as TGTGCCAGCAGCTCCCGACTAGCGGGAGTCACAGATACGCAGTATTTT.

The chain links TRBV19 to TRBJ2-1; 9 positions match TRBD2. The CDR3 runs 14 residues. Germline loops: CDR1 LNHDA, CDR2 SQIVND (reference sequence). V trimming: 1 base; J trimming: 8 bases; junction bases outside the gene matches: 3. The DNA of the CDR3 is TGTGCCAGTAGTATAGGGACTAGCGTCGATGAGCAGTTCTTC. Translation gives CASSIGTSVDEQFF.

The V and J genes are TRBV4-2 and TRBJ2-7; 9 nucleotides align to TRBD2. Germline CDR1 reads LGHNA; CDR2 reads YNFKEQ. V was clipped by 0 bases and J by 3 bases; unmatched bases: 6. The CDR3 has 16 amino acids. The CDR3 nucleotides are TGTGCCAGCAGCCAAGAAAGGCGGGAGGGGTTCTACGAGCAGTACTTC. Translation: CASSQERREGFYEQYF.

This rearrangement joins TRBV2 to TRBJ1-5; D is perhaps TRBD1 (6 bases). Germline-derived CDR1 and CDR2 are SNHLY and FYNNEI. The ends were cut back, 5 bases at V and 2 bases at J, with 16 bases in the middle. This CDR3 is built from 16 residues. Here the CDR3 reads CASSLAGVYGNQPQHF. The DNA of the CDR3 is TGTGCCAGCAGTTTGGCAGGGGTTTACGGCAATCAGCCCCAGCATTTT.

The V and J genes are TRBV6-1 and TRBJ2-7, with 7 positions matching TRBD1. The CDR3 totals 14 residues. Unmatched junction bases numbered 12, after V lost 1 base and J lost 12 bases. Germline V lookup: CDR1 MNHNS, CDR2 SASEGT. CDR3 in DNA: TGTGCCAGCAGTGAAGTGGACAGGTCCACATTCCTGTACTTC. Translation: CASSEVDRSTFLYF.

The chain employs TRBV6-5 and TRBJ1-1, with a possible D match to TRBD1 (5 bases). There are 14 residues in the CDR3. Germline CDR1 and CDR2: MNHEY and SVGAGI. Trimming removed 4 bases from V and 4 bases from J, with 13 bases in between. CDR3 bases: TGTGCCAGCAGTTCTCGCAGGGCCGCCACTGAAGCTTTCTTT. Translation gives CASSSRRAATEAFF.

V gene TRBV5-6 combines with J gene TRBJ2-2; TRBD1 matches 7 bases. Germline trimming cut 2 bases from V and 6 bases from J; bases unmatched to any gene: 1. The CDR3 contains 13 residues. Germline-derived CDR1 and CDR2 are SGHDT and YYEEEE. The CDR3 spells CASSFQGAGELFF. The CDR3 bases are TGTGCCAGCAGCTTCCAGGGGGCCGGGGAGCTGTTTTTT.

This clone was observed a single time. The DNA of the CDR3 is TGTGCCAGCAGCCCCCAACAACTAGGCAATGAGCAGTTCTTC. This gives the protein CASSPQQLGNEQFF. V is TRBV11-1 and J is TRBJ2-1; D perhaps matches TRBD2 (5 bases). The germline V and J ends were trimmed by 5 bases and 6 bases, with 14 bases remaining between them. The CDR3 has 14 amino acids. Looked up from germline, CDR1 is SGHAT and CDR2 is FQDESV (reference sequence).

V usage is TRBV5-1 and J usage is TRBJ1-1, with 7 positions matching TRBD1. CDR1 is SGHRS and CDR2 is YFSETQ in the germline V gene. Trimming cost V 4 bases and J 7 bases; bases outside gene matches: 7. This CDR3 contains 13 residues. The CDR3 protein is CASSTYRGGEAFF. The CDR3 bases are TGCGCCAGCAGCACCTACAGGGGTGGTGAAGCTTTCTTT.

J is TRBJ1-2 and V is TRBV10-3, with a possible D match to TRBD1 (6 bases). V was trimmed by 4 bases and J by 6 bases, leaving 9 bases between them. Germline CDR1 reads ENHRY; CDR2 reads SYGVKD. The CDR3 has 12 residues. CDR3: CAISGQGNGYTF. Here the CDR3 DNA reads TGTGCCATCAGTGGGCAGGGGAATGGCTACACCTTC.

The CDR3 DNA follows: TGTGCCAGCAGCTTAAAAGGCAGGGCTTTCACAGATACGCAGTATTTT. The encoded protein is CASSLKGRAFTDTQYF. V is TRBV11-2 and J is TRBJ2-3, with D possibly matching TRBD1 (5 bases). Trimming stripped 2 bases from V and 2 bases from J, with 14 bases between. Germline V gives CDR1 SGHAT, CDR2 FQNNGV. The CDR3 is made up of 16 amino acids.

The chain has TRBV15 and TRBJ2-2; no definite D call. The CDR3 runs to 12 residues. V shed 0 bases and J shed 8 bases, with 4 bases lying between them. Germline V CDR1 and CDR2: LNHNV, YYDKDF (reference sequence). CDR3 nucleotide sequence: TGTGCCACCAGCAGAGAACAGGGGGAGCTGTTTTTT. It is translated as CATSREQGELFF. The variable domain in full, completed from reference TRBV15 and TRBJ2-2, reads DAMVIQNPRYQVTQFGKPVTLSCSQTLNHNVMYWYQQKSSQAPKLLFHYYDKDFNNEADTPDNFQSRRPNTSFCFLDIRSPGLGDTAMYLCATSREQGELFFGEGSRLTVL.